This T cell receptor (beta chain) was sequenced for a study of shared clonotypes between healthy human individuals. Looked up from germline, CDR1 is MGHRA and CDR2 is YSYEKL. The CDR3 consists of 15 residues. The V segment lost 3 bases and the J segment 9 bases; nucleotides outside the gene matches: 7. The run depth of the assay was deep. TCRdb's table, derived via immunoSEQ multiplex PCR, lists solely in-frame clones and lacks some. The data hold 780,000 or so clones, with 55% to 80% observed a single time. The chain recombines TRBV4-1 with TRBJ2-1, with 11 bases identical to TRBD2. The sequenced material came from memory CD4+ T cells sorted from blood. Stated subset: CD45RA-negative fraction. This TCR was recovered from a woman between 25 and 40 years old in good health. The CDR3 region is CASSHMTSGIREQFF. As DNA, the CDR3 is TGCGCCAGCAGCCATATGACTAGCGGGATTCGTGAGCAGTTCTTC.